Listed below are T cell receptor beta chains from one sample, sequenced in a study of T cell responses to AZD1222 COVID-19 vaccine. Sequenced by immunoSEQ multiplex PCR; TCRdb stores in-frame clones only, minus some. The profile shows under 70,000 clones, 84% of them singletons. The sample consisted of peripheral blood, taken on day 0 of AZD1222 vaccination. These receptors originate from an adult in good health. Both conserved end residues are part of each CDR3. D genes are given only for firm matches. Not all rows give a size; the values are once, few, many and, for expanded clones, a class.

j_call: TRBJ1-2
d_call: TRBD1
v_call: TRBV3-1/TRBV3-2
clone_size: -
cdr3_nt: TGTGCCAGCAGCCAAATTGACAGGGGGCATGGCTACACCTTC
cdr3_aa: CASSQIDRGHGYTF

j_call: TRBJ1-1
d_call: -
v_call: TRBV7-9
clone_size: -
cdr3_nt: TGTGCCAGCAGCTGGTACGGGACCTCAAACACTGAAGCTTTCTTT
cdr3_aa: CASSWYGTSNTEAFF

j_call: TRBJ1-2
d_call: -
v_call: TRBV28
clone_size: -
cdr3_nt: TGTGCCAGCAGTTTATTCCAGGCTCACTATGGCTACACCTTC
cdr3_aa: CASSLFQAHYGYTF

j_call: TRBJ2-4
d_call: TRBD1
v_call: TRBV28
clone_size: -
cdr3_nt: TGTGCCAGCAGCCTTCGACAGGGGGAACTAGCCAAAAACATTCAGTACTTC
cdr3_aa: CASSLRQGELAKNIQYF

j_call: TRBJ2-3
d_call: TRBD1
v_call: TRBV6-6
clone_size: -
cdr3_nt: TGTGCCAGCAGTTCGACAGGGGGGATGACAGATACGCAGTATTTT
cdr3_aa: CASSSTGGMTDTQYF

j_call: TRBJ1-5
d_call: TRBD1
v_call: TRBV19
clone_size: -
cdr3_nt: TGTGCCAGTAGTACGACAGGGGGAAGCAATCAGCCCCAGCATTTT
cdr3_aa: CASSTTGGSNQPQHF

j_call: TRBJ2-7
d_call: TRBD2
v_call: TRBV7-2
clone_size: -
cdr3_nt: TGTGCCAGCAGCCCCTTTTTGGGCGGGAGAATAAGCGAGCAGTACTTC
cdr3_aa: CASSPFLGGRISEQYF

j_call: TRBJ2-7
d_call: TRBD2
v_call: TRBV19
clone_size: once
cdr3_nt: TGTGCCAGTAGACCCGGCGGGGGTTCCAAGCAGTACTTC
cdr3_aa: CASRPGGGSKQYF

j_call: TRBJ1-5
d_call: -
v_call: TRBV28
clone_size: -
cdr3_nt: TGTGCCAGCAGTTTATGGGGGCCACAGCCCCAGCATTTT
cdr3_aa: CASSLWGPQPQHF

j_call: TRBJ1-2
d_call: TRBD1
v_call: TRBV19
clone_size: -
cdr3_nt: TGTGCCAGTAGTATGAGGGGACAGACCTATGGCTACACCTTC
cdr3_aa: CASSMRGQTYGYTF

j_call: TRBJ1-4
d_call: TRBD1
v_call: TRBV29-1
clone_size: -
cdr3_nt: TGCAGCGTAAGACAGGGGGGCAATGAAAAACTGTTTTTT
cdr3_aa: CSVRQGGNEKLFF

j_call: TRBJ1-1
d_call: TRBD1
v_call: TRBV11-2
clone_size: -
cdr3_nt: TGTGCCAGCAGCAACGGGACAGGAATGAACACTGAAGCTTTCTTT
cdr3_aa: CASSNGTGMNTEAFF

j_call: TRBJ1-2
d_call: -
v_call: TRBV6-5
clone_size: -
cdr3_nt: TGTGCCAGCAGTTACAAGGACTGGAACTATGGCTACACCTTC
cdr3_aa: CASSYKDWNYGYTF